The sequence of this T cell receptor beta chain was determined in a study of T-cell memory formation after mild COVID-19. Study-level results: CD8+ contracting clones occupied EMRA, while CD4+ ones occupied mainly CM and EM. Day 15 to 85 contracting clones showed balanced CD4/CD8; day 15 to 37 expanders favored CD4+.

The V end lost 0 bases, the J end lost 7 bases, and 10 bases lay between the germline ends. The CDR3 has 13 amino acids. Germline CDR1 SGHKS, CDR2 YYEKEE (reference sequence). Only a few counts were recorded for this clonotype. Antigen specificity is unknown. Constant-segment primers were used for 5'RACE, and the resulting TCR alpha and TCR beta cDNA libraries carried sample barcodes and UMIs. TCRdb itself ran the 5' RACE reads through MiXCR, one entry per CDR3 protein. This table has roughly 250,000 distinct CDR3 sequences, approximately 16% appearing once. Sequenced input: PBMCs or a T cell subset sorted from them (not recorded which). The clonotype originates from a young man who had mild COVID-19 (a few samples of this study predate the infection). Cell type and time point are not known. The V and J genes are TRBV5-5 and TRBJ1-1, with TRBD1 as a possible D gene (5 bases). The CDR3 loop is CASSLVGTHEAFF. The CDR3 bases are TGTGCCAGCAGCTTGGTAGGGACCCATGAAGCTTTCTTT.